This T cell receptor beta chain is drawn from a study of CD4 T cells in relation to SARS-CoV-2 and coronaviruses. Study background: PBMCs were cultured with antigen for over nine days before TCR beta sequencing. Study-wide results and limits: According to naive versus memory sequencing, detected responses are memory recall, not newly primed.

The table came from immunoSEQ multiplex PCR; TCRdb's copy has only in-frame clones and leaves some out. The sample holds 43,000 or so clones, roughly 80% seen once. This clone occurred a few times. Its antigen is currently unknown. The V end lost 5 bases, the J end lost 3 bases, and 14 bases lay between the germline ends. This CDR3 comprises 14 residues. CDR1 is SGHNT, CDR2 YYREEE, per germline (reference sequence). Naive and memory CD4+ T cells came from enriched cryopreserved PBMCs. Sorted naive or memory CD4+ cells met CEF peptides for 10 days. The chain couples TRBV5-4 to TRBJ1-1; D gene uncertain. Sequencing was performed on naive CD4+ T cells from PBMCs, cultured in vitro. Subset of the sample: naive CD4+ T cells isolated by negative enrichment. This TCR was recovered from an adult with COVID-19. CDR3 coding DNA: TGTGCCAGCAGACCTACACTTACGGACACTGAAGCTTTCTTT. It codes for CASRPTLTDTEAFF.